Below, 21 T cell receptor beta chains from the same sample are listed, as sequenced in a study of T cell repertoires in cytomegalovirus infection. TCRdb reprocessed the reads with MiXCR, giving one entry per CDR3 protein. The data contain 200,000 to 300,000 distinct CDR3 sequences, approximately 9.2% of them singletons. The sample taken for sequencing was PBMCs. The receptors derive from a human donor in good health (CMV status not recorded). Some clones in this sample may be carry-over from other donors' samples.

V gene TRBV12-3 or TRBV12-4 combines with J gene TRBJ1-6; 7 bases fit TRBD1. Unmatched junction bases numbered 9, after V lost 1 base and J lost 9 bases. The CDR3 covers 16 residues. The CDR3 loop is CASSLGRGRIGSPLHF. CDR3 DNA sequence: TGTGCCAGCAGTTTAGGTAGGGGGCGGATTGGTTCACCCCTCCACTTT.

This clonotype was seen ten or more times. The gene calls are TRBV7-2 and TRBJ1-5, with D unclear. V was shortened by 2 bases and J by 3 bases, with 5 bases between the two germline ends. Germline-derived CDR1 and CDR2 are SGHTA and FQGNSA. This CDR3 has 13 residues. In DNA, the CDR3 is TGTGCCAGCAGCTTATGGGTCAATCAGCCCCAGCATTTT. As protein: CASSLWVNQPQHF.

This clonotype was observed many times. The chain uses TRBV12-3 or TRBV12-4 and TRBJ1-4; D unresolved. V was trimmed by 3 bases and J by 9 bases, leaving 11 bases between them. The CDR3 totals 13 residues. CDR3: CASSLRDLKKLFF. CDR3 in DNA: TGTGCCAGCAGTTTGCGGGATTTGAAAAAACTGTTTTTT.

The chain links TRBV7-6 to TRBJ2-2, with TRBD1 identical over 7 bases. The germline CDR1 and CDR2 sequences are SGHVS and FNYEAQ. The CDR3 contains 14 residues. V was clipped by 5 bases and J by 12 bases; unmatched bases: 12. The CDR3 region has the DNA TGTGCCAGCAGCCGACAGGGTTCAACGGGGAAGCTGTTTTTT. Encoded protein: CASSRQGSTGKLFF.

This clonotype was seen many times. This sequence joins TRBV2 and TRBJ2-1; 14 bases align to TRBD2. The CDR3 has 16 residues. The germline V gene encodes CDR1 SNHLY and CDR2 FYNNEI. The junction had 10 bases not matched to a gene; V was cut back by 6 bases and J by 9 bases. The CDR3 protein is CASSLTTSGRAAEQFF. As DNA, the CDR3 is TGTGCCAGCAGCCTGACGACTAGCGGGAGGGCAGCTGAGCAGTTCTTC.

This clonotype was detected many times. This rearrangement joins TRBV7-2 to TRBJ1-2; D unclear. This CDR3 region has 16 residues. V was cut by 1 base and J by 10 bases, with 22 bases left in between. The germline V gene encodes CDR1 SGHTA and CDR2 FQGNSA. Here the CDR3 reads CASSLGGRFLSKDYTF. The CDR3 coding sequence is TGTGCCAGCAGCTTAGGAGGCCGATTTCTGTCTAAAGACTACACCTTC. Variable domain in full (rest from reference TRBV7-2 and TRBJ1-2): GAGVSQSPSNKVTEKGKDVELRCDPISGHTALYWYRQSLGQGLEFLIYFQGNSAPDKSGLPSDRFSAERTGGSVSTLTIQRTQQEDSAVYLCASSLGGRFLSKDYTFGSGTRLTVV.

This clonotype appeared a few times. The chain is built from TRBV18 and TRBJ2-7; D gene uncertain. CDR3 length: 15 amino acids. V was pared by 3 bases and J by 2 bases, with 14 bases between. Germline-derived CDR1 and CDR2 are KGHSH and LQKENI. The CDR3 DNA follows: TGTGCCAGCTCACCGTTAAACAATCCGGCCTACGAGCAGTACTTC. Protein product: CASSPLNNPAYEQYF.

This clonotype has at least ten counts. This chain links TRBV7-2 with TRBJ2-1; 8 bases are a match to TRBD1. The CDR3 sequence is 16 residues long. CDR1 and CDR2 from the germline V gene are SGHTA and FQGNSA. With V trimmed by 0 bases and J by 2 bases, 3 bases remained unmatched. CDR3 sequence (DNA): TGTGCCAGCAGCTTAGCGACAGGGGCAGCCTACAATGAGCAGTTCTTC. Protein: CASSLATGAAYNEQFF.

This clonotype was found many times. The chain carries TRBV20-1 and TRBJ2-1; 7 bases agree with TRBD1. Germline CDR1 reads DFQATT; CDR2 reads SNEGSKA (reference sequence). The trim removed 3 bases at V and 0 bases at J, leaving 5 bases unmatched. This CDR3 is built from 15 residues. For the CDR3, the DNA is TGCAGTGCTAGGCCTACAGGGGCCTCCTACAATGAGCAGTTCTTC. This translates into CSARPTGASYNEQFF.

Ten or more counts support this clonotype. The genes are TRBV7-8 and TRBJ1-1; D might be TRBD1 (5 bases). V gave up 1 base and J gave up 4 bases, with 19 bases separating them. Germline CDR1 and CDR2: SGHVS and FQNEAQ. The CDR3 contains 17 residues. The CDR3 loop is CASSLVGTGSGATEAFF. In DNA, the CDR3 is TGTGCCAGCAGCTTAGTTGGGACGGGGAGTGGCGCCACTGAAGCTTTCTTT.

This clonotype was seen many times. This rearrangement joins TRBV12-3 or TRBV12-4 to TRBJ2-5; D not certain. The CDR3 is 14 residues long. V was pared by 1 base and J by 4 bases, with 10 bases between. CDR3 bases: TGTGCCAGCAGTTTAGATAGTGCCGGAGAGACCCAGTACTTC. Translated: CASSLDSAGETQYF.

This sequence joins TRBV7-2 and TRBJ2-3; no clear D gene. Trimming removed 1 base from V and 4 bases from J, with 15 bases in between. CDR1 and CDR2 (germline): SGHTA, FQGNSA. The CDR3 consists of 16 residues. The CDR3 here is CASSLVPGLSSDTQYF. The DNA of the CDR3 is TGTGCCAGCAGCTTAGTTCCGGGCTTAAGTTCAGATACGCAGTATTTT.

Regarding this clonotype: A much larger clone lies one base from this, so it may be a read error. The V call is TRBV6-6, the J call TRBJ2-1, with D perhaps assigned TRBD1 or TRBD2 (5 bases each). The V gene's germline CDR1 is MNHNY and CDR2 SVGAGI (reference sequence). This CDR3 contains 13 residues. The CDR3 protein is CASSYIRGYEQSF. The CDR3 DNA reads TGTGCCAGCAGTTACATACGGGGCTATGAGCAGTCCTTC.

This clonotype has a count of ten or more. The rearrangement joins TRBV27 to TRBJ1-4; D not resolved. Trimming shortened V by 8 bases and J by 0 bases, and 13 bases separated the two germline ends. CDR1 is MNHEY and CDR2 is SMNVEV in the germline V gene (reference sequence). The CDR3 is 15 residues long. The CDR3 DNA follows: TGTGCCAGCCGGCAGCTATCAGCAACTAATGAAAAACTGTTTTTT. Translating it yields CASRQLSATNEKLFF.

This clonotype showed up many times. The V and J genes are TRBV7-8 and TRBJ1-5, with TRBD1 as a possible D gene (5 bases). Germline CDR1 is SGHVS and CDR2 is FQNEAQ. The CDR3 contains 16 residues. The V and J ends lost 4 bases and 1 base respectively, with 14 bases between them. CDR3 amino acids: CASSSGGRGSNQPQHF. CDR3 DNA sequence: TGTGCCAGCAGCTCTGGAGGGAGGGGCAGCAATCAGCCCCAGCATTTT.

This clonotype was counted ten times or more. The V and J genes are TRBV7-2 and TRBJ2-7; D gene unclear. The CDR3 length is 11 residues. Looked up from germline, CDR1 is SGHTA and CDR2 is FQGNSA. V was pared by 5 bases and J by 0 bases, with 2 bases between. CDR3 loop: CASSHSYEQYF. The CDR3 nucleotides are TGTGCCAGCAGCCACTCCTACGAGCAGTACTTC.

This clonotype occurred many times. The V gene is TRBV7-2, the J gene TRBJ2-1; D remains ambiguous. V was shortened by 6 bases and J by 8 bases, with 17 bases between the two germline ends. The CDR3 is 14 residues long. Germline V gene lookup returns CDR1 SGHTA and CDR2 FQGNSA. The CDR3 region has the DNA TGTGCCAGCAGTACCGGAGCACAAAGGGATGAGCAGTTCTTC. Translation gives CASSTGAQRDEQFF.

This chain uses TRBV2 with TRBJ1-5; 7 bases map to TRBD1. The CDR3 is 15 residues long. CDR1 and CDR2 from the germline V gene are SNHLY and FYNNEI. V gave up 6 bases and J gave up 2 bases; unmatched junction bases: 7. The CDR3 DNA reads TGTGCCAGCAGGAGACAGGGAGGCGGCAATCAGCCCCAGCATTTT. Amino acid sequence: CASRRQGGGNQPQHF.

The chain recombines TRBV12-5 with TRBJ2-7; 10 nucleotides line up with TRBD1. Germline-derived CDR1 and CDR2 are LGHNT and FRNRAP. The junction had 24 bases not matched to a gene; V was cut back by 0 bases and J by 4 bases. The CDR3 covers 22 residues. The chain's CDR3 is CASGLVYGMPREGTGEQYEQYF. The CDR3 DNA follows: TGTGCTAGTGGTTTGGTCTATGGGATGCCCCGAGAAGGGACAGGGGAACAATACGAGCAGTACTTC.

This clonotype was picked up many times. The gene calls are TRBV7-2 and TRBJ1-1; D is ambiguous. V was cut by 5 bases and J by 1 base, with 14 bases left in between. This CDR3 contains 15 residues. CDR1 and CDR2 (germline): SGHTA, FQGNSA. CDR3 loop: CASSRAWVGNTEAFF. In DNA form, the CDR3 reads TGTGCCAGCAGCCGAGCCTGGGTGGGGAACACTGAAGCTTTCTTT. The whole variable domain, filled in from reference TRBV7-2 and TRBJ1-1, reads GAGVSQSPSNKVTEKGKDVELRCDPISGHTALYWYRQSLGQGLEFLIYFQGNSAPDKSGLPSDRFSAERTGGSVSTLTIQRTQQEDSAVYLCASSRAWVGNTEAFFGQGTRLTVV.

This clonotype showed up just a few times. This chain uses TRBV7-9 with TRBJ1-5, with D hard to call. V was clipped by 5 bases and J by 5 bases, with 13 bases between them. The CDR3 is 14 residues long. Looked up from germline, CDR1 is SEHNR and CDR2 is FQNEAQ (reference sequence). CDR3 coding DNA: TGTGCCAGCAGCGCACCCTACAGTGATCAGCCCCAGCATTTT. Translation gives CASSAPYSDQPQHF.